Described below is a single T cell receptor beta chain sequence and its context. Its specificity is not known. This CDR3 is built from 12 residues. Germline CDR1 SGHTA, CDR2 FQGNSA. These data belong to a study of T cells expressing NK-cell markers. Study overall: The study drew TCR beta repertoires from sorted CD3+CD56+NKG2C+, CD3+CD56+NKG2C- and CD3+CD56-NKG2C+ T cells. Just one sequenced donor of eight was HCMV-seronegative, while seven were seropositive.

Study-wide results and limits: Among a handful of donors, these clonotypes also ranked first in the CD3+CD56-NKG2C+ fraction. HCMV specificity of the expanded NKG2C+ T cell clones stayed unclear.

TCRdb reworked the 5' RACE reads into one entry per CDR3 protein, no DNA. This table holds some 410,000 distinct CDR3 sequences. Sequenced: blood T cells: a sorted CD56 or NKG2C T cell subset, CD4+ or CD8+ T cells, or bulk PBMC T cells (not recorded which). The TCR was taken from a woman aged 18-70 years in good health. V usage is TRBV7-2 and J usage is TRBJ1-2. This chain's CDR3 is CASSLRTGGYTF.